A single sample gave rise to the 17 T cell receptor beta chains below, sequenced in a study of blood T cell repertoires in COVID-19. Repertoires were generated with immunoSEQ multiplex PCR, while TCRdb's copy carries only in-frame clones and drops some. The table lists some 200,000 clones, 75% to 90% of them singletons, with roughly 6.6% in the top ten. Material for sequencing was peripheral blood. Receptors originate from a middle-aged woman with acute or convalescent COVID-19.

This clone was counted once. Written as DNA, the CDR3 is TGTGCCAGCAGTTTTCGCCGGGACAATCAGCCCCAGCATTTT. Amino acids: CASSFRRDNQPQHF. The J gene is TRBJ1-5, the V gene TRBV28; D ambiguous. V was clipped by 3 bases and J by 3 bases, with 9 bases between them. The CDR3 has 14 amino acids. CDR1 is MDHEN and CDR2 is SYDVKM in the germline V gene.

The J gene is TRBJ1-3, the V gene TRBV5-1; D perhaps matches TRBD1 (6 bases). The CDR3 loop spans 14 amino acids. Germline V lookup: CDR1 SGHRS, CDR2 YFSETQ. V was clipped by 5 bases and J by 0 bases, with 9 bases between them. The CDR3 sequence is CASRQQGSGNTIYF. The CDR3 nucleotides read TGCGCCAGCAGACAACAGGGCTCTGGAAACACCATATATTTT.

The chain recombines TRBV30 with TRBJ2-5; D may be TRBD2 (6 bases). Trimming left V 3 bases short and J 1 base short, with 12 bases between. This CDR3 spans 14 amino acids. The germline gives CDR1 GTSNPN, CDR2 SVGIG (reference sequence). CDR3 sequence: CAWSRGLGQETQYF. The CDR3 DNA follows: TGTGCCTGGAGCCGGGGGTTGGGCCAAGAGACCCAGTACTTC.

This sequence joins TRBV10-3 and TRBJ2-7, with 9 nucleotides matching TRBD2. CDR1 is ENHRY, CDR2 SYGVKD, per germline. The length of the CDR3 is 15 residues. V was clipped by 5 bases and J by 3 bases; unmatched bases: 8. CDR3 bases: TGTGCCATCAGTAAACTAGCGGGCCTTATCTACGAGCAGTACTTC. Encoded protein: CAISKLAGLIYEQYF.

The table lists this clone with a few counts. V gene TRBV7-9 combines with J gene TRBJ1-1, with D tentatively TRBD1 (6 bases). Trimming pared 8 bases from V and 5 bases from J, leaving 15 bases between. Looked up from germline, CDR1 is SEHNR and CDR2 is FQNEAQ (reference sequence). The CDR3 spans 13 residues. In DNA, the CDR3 is TGTGCCAGCCTTTTGTCGCAGGGGACTGAAGCTTTCTTT. Protein sequence: CASLLSQGTEAFF.

The chain couples TRBV18 to TRBJ2-7, with D possibly matching TRBD1 (5 bases). The CDR3 has 12 residues. The V and J ends lost 4 bases and 6 bases respectively, with 10 bases between them. CDR1 is KGHSH, CDR2 LQKENI, per germline. The CDR3 sequence: CASSLQGSEQYF. Here the CDR3 DNA reads TGTGCCAGCTCACTTCAGGGAAGCGAGCAGTACTTC.

V is TRBV2 and J is TRBJ2-1, with 10 bases fitting TRBD2. Germline V gene lookup returns CDR1 SNHLY and CDR2 FYNNEI. CDR3 length: 15 residues. The ends lost 6 bases at V and 6 bases at J; junction bases unmatched: 8. The CDR3 region has the DNA TGTGCCAGCAGGCTTACTAGCGGGGTCCTCAATGAGCAGTTCTTC. It is translated as CASRLTSGVLNEQFF. Looking up the rest from reference TRBV2 and TRBJ2-1 gives the full variable domain: EPEVTQTPSHQVTQMGQEVILRCVPISNHLYFYWYRQILGQKVEFLVSFYNNEISEKSEIFDDQFSVERPDGSNFTLKIRSTKLEDSAMYFCASRLTSGVLNEQFFGPGTRLTVL.

This clone was seen only a few times. The genes are TRBV7-2 and TRBJ1-2, with a tentative D call TRBD1 (5 bases). Germline loops: CDR1 SGHTA, CDR2 FQGNSA. The CDR3 has 13 amino acids. V lost 3 bases to trimming and J lost 7 bases, with 12 bases between them. The CDR3 bases are TGTGCCAGCAGCTTGGGGGGTTCGAGTGGCTACACCTTC. Its translation is CASSLGGSSGYTF.

CDR3: CASRQGGGEQYF. The DNA of the CDR3 is TGTGCCAGCCGACAGGGCGGCGGGGAGCAGTACTTC. This chain links TRBV27 with TRBJ2-7; 7 nucleotides line up with TRBD1. CDR1 and CDR2 from the germline V gene are MNHEY and SMNVEV (reference sequence). With 8 bases clipped from V and 7 bases from J, the junction kept 8 bases outside the gene matches. The length of the CDR3 is 12 residues.

The chain combines TRBV7-8 with TRBJ1-5; 7 bases map to TRBD1. Germline loops: CDR1 SGHVS, CDR2 FQNEAQ. V dropped 5 bases and J dropped 4; count of bases not matched to a gene: 2. The CDR3 covers 13 residues. The CDR3: CASSEQGNQPQHF. DNA of the CDR3: TGTGCCAGCAGCGAACAGGGGAATCAGCCCCAGCATTTT. The full variable domain, with the rest looked up from reference TRBV7-8 and TRBJ1-5, is GAGVSQSPRYKVAKRGQDVALRCDPISGHVSLFWYQQALGQGPEFLTYFQNEAQLDKSGLPSDRFFAERPEGSVSTLKIQRTQQEDSAVYLCASSEQGNQPQHFGDGTRLSIL.

This clone has just one count. This chain joins TRBV15 and TRBJ2-7; 7 nucleotides match TRBD2. Per the germline V gene, CDR1 is LNHNV and CDR2 is YYDKDF (reference sequence). V lost 0 bases and J lost 2; bases outside the gene matches: 1. There are 14 residues in the CDR3. DNA for the CDR3: TGTGCCACCAGCAGAGAGGGGGGGGCCTACGAGCAGTACTTC. As protein: CATSREGGAYEQYF.

This sequence joins TRBV15 and TRBJ2-2; maybe TRBD1 (5 bases). This CDR3 region has 17 residues. CDR1 is LNHNV, CDR2 YYDKDF, per germline (reference sequence). V was trimmed by 0 bases and J by 3 bases, leaving 14 bases between them. The CDR3 here is CATSRDSAGSDTGELFF. CDR3 bases: TGTGCCACCAGCAGAGATTCGGCAGGGTCGGACACCGGGGAGCTGTTTTTT.

V gene TRBV18 combines with J gene TRBJ1-1, with D tentatively TRBD1 (5 bases). Between the trimmed V and J ends, which lost 2 bases and 10 bases, there was a span of 14 bases. The CDR3 is 13 amino acids. Germline V lookup: CDR1 KGHSH, CDR2 LQKENI. The CDR3 spells CASSPYGGERAFF. CDR3 DNA: TGTGCCAGCTCACCATACGGGGGAGAGCGAGCTTTCTTT.

This clone was detected a few times. The gene calls are TRBV28 and TRBJ2-1, with 12 bases lining up with TRBD2. Germline V lookup: CDR1 MDHEN, CDR2 SYDVKM. The J segment lost 5 bases and the V segment lost 5 bases, leaving 4 bases of the junction unmatched. The CDR3 is made up of 15 amino acids. CDR3 residues: CASSLAGGTDNEQFF. Here the CDR3 DNA reads TGTGCCAGCAGTCTAGCGGGGGGGACAGACAATGAGCAGTTCTTC.

The CDR3 sequence is CASTREATPNYGYTF. The CDR3 DNA follows: TGTGCCAGCACGAGGGAGGCCACACCTAACTATGGCTACACCTTC. The chain links TRBV6-5 to TRBJ1-2; D is uncertain. The V and J ends lost 7 bases and 0 bases respectively, with 15 bases between them. The CDR3 contains 15 residues. Germline CDR1 reads MNHEY; CDR2 reads SVGAGI.

The genes are TRBV3-1 (or the pseudogene TRBV3-2) and TRBJ2-7; 9 bases match TRBD1. With V trimmed by 1 base and J by 7 bases, 8 bases remained unmatched. The CDR3 is 15 residues long. Looked up from germline, CDR1 is LGHDT and CDR2 is YNNKEL (reference sequence). The CDR3 here is CASSQGNRGLGEQYF. CDR3 DNA: TGTGCCAGCAGCCAAGGCAACAGGGGGCTCGGGGAGCAGTACTTC.

This chain uses TRBV4-1 with TRBJ1-5; no reliable D call. Trimming shortened V by 0 bases and J by 6 bases, and 6 bases separated the two germline ends. Germline V gene sequence: CDR1 MGHRA, CDR2 YSYEKL. The length of the CDR3 is 13 residues. This CDR3 is CASSQDEAQPQHF. The CDR3 nucleotides read TGCGCCAGCAGCCAAGATGAAGCTCAGCCCCAGCATTTT.